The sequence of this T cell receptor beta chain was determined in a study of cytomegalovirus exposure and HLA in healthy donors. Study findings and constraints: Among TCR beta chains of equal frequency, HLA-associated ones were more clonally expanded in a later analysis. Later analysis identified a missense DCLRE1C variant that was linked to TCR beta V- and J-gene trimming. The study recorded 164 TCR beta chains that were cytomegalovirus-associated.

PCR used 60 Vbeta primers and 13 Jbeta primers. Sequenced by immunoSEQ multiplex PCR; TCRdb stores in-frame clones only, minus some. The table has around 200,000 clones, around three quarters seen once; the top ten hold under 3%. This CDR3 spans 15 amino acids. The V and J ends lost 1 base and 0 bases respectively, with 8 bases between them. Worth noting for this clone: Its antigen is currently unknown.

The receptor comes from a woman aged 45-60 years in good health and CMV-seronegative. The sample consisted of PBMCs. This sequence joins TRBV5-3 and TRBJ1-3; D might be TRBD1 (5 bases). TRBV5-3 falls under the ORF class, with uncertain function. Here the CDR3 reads CARSLWGGSGNTIYF. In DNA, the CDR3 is TGTGCCAGAAGCTTGTGGGGGGGCTCTGGAAACACCATATATTTT.